These 3 T cell receptor beta chains were sequenced from one sample in a study of cytomegalovirus exposure and HLA in healthy donors. The PCR had 60 Vbeta and 13 Jbeta primers. Assay used: immunoSEQ multiplex PCR; TCRdb lists only in-frame clones, some missing. The sample carries about 180,000 clones, around 80% recorded once. Sequenced input: PBMCs. These TCRs come from a woman between 55 and 75 years old in good health and CMV-seropositive.

J is TRBJ2-7 and V is TRBV6-5, with TRBD1 as a possible D gene (5 bases). Per germline, CDR1 MNHEY and CDR2 SVGAGI. The CDR3 is 13 residues long. Trimming pared 2 bases from V and 4 bases from J, leaving 9 bases between. CDR3 amino acids: CASSYDQGYEQYF. CDR3 DNA sequence: TGTGCCAGCAGTTACGATCAGGGATACGAGCAGTACTTC.

This clone showed up just a few times. The V call is TRBV5-1, the J call TRBJ2-1; D not resolved. The germline gives CDR1 SGHRS, CDR2 YFSETQ. This CDR3 comprises 16 residues. Trimming shortened V by 1 base and J by 1 base, and 12 bases separated the two germline ends. As DNA, the CDR3 is TGCGCCAGCAGCTTGATGGCGGAGCCATCCTACAATGAGCAGTTCTTC. It codes for CASSLMAEPSYNEQFF.

The V call is TRBV7-2, the J call TRBJ2-5, with 7 nucleotides matching TRBD1. This CDR3 has 14 residues. Germline values: CDR1 SGHTA, CDR2 FQGNSA. V gave up 4 bases and J gave up 1 base; unmatched junction bases: 3. The CDR3 loop reads CASSSRDSQETQYF. The CDR3 nucleotides are TGTGCCAGCAGCTCCCGGGACAGCCAAGAGACCCAGTACTTC. Using reference TRBV7-2 and TRBJ2-5 for the parts outside the CDR3, the full variable domain is GAGVSQSPSNKVTEKGKDVELRCDPISGHTALYWYRQSLGQGLEFLIYFQGNSAPDKSGLPSDRFSAERTGGSVSTLTIQRTQQEDSAVYLCASSSRDSQETQYFGPGTRLLVL.